This T cell receptor (beta chain) was observed in a study of blood T cells in healthy people across ages. Study-level results: PBMCs were not sorted, which prevented a conclusive comparison of naive versus antigen-experienced cells.

A J-beta primer mix and a sample-barcoded 5' primer were used in a second PCR of roughly 7 to 12 cycles. TCRdb reprocessed the 5' RACE reads via MiXCR and lists one record per CDR3 protein. The data show approximately 780,000 distinct CDR3 sequences, about a quarter seen once. A word on this clonotype: What it recognizes is unknown.

The CDR3 contains 14 residues. CDR1 and CDR2 (germline): MDHEN, SYDVKM. V dropped 5 bases and J dropped 2 bases, with 12 bases sitting between them. The sample was also linked to a second study, of T cells of mothers and their children. That report notes: Several children and their three healthy Caucasian mothers were the donors.

The genes are TRBV28 and TRBJ2-5; a weak D match, TRBD1 (7 bases). This clonotype was sampled from a boy between 10 and 17 years old in good health. Sequences were obtained from blood. CDR3 DNA: TGTGCCAGCAGTACACAGGGGAGGCAAGAGACCCAGTACTTC. It codes for CASSTQGRQETQYF.